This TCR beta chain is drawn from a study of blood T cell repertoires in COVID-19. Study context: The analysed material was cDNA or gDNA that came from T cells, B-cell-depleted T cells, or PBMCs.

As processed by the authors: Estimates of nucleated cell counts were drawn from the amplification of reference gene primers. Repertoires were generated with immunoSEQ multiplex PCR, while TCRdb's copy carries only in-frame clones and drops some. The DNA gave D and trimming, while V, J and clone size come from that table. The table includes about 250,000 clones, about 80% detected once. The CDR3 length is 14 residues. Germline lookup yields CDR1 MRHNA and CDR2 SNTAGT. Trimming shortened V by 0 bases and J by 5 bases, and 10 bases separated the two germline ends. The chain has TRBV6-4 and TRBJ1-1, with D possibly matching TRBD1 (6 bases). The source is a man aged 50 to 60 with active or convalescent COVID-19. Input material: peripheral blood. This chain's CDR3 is CASSDSSRGTEAFF. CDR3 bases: TGTGCCAGCAGTGACTCCTCCAGGGGAACTGAAGCTTTCTTT.